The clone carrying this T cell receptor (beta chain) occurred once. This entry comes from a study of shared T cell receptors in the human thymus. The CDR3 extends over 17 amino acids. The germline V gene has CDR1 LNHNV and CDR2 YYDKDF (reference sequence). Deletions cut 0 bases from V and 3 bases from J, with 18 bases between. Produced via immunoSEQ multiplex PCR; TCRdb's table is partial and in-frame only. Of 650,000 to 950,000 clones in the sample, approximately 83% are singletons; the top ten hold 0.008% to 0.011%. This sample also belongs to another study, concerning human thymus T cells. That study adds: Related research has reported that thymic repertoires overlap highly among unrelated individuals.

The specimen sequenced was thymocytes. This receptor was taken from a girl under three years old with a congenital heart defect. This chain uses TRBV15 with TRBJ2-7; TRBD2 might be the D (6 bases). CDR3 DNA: TGTGCCACCAGCAGAGATGGGCAGCCGGAGGGGATCTACGAGCAGTACTTC. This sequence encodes CATSRDGQPEGIYEQYF.